A single sample is the source of the 16 T cell receptor beta chains below, sequenced in a study of blood T cells in healthy people across ages. Next came a second PCR, run for about 7 to 12 cycles, which used a sample-barcoded 5' primer along with a J-beta primer mix. TCRdb itself ran the 5' RACE reads through MiXCR, one entry per CDR3 protein. Among under 1,000,000 distinct CDR3 sequences, approximately 35% were seen once, and the ten largest hold 10% to 15%. Sequenced sample: blood. The origin of the receptors is a man between 18 and 29 years old in good health.

The rearrangement uses TRBV12-3 or TRBV12-4 and TRBJ2-2; D remains ambiguous. The CDR3 has 14 amino acids. The germline V and J ends were trimmed by 5 bases and 6 bases, with 13 bases remaining between them. The chain's CDR3 is CASSPQRRAGELFF. In nucleotides, the CDR3 is TGTGCCAGCAGTCCCCAGAGGAGAGCCGGGGAGCTGTTTTTT.

Comment on this clonotype: The junction shows a germline mismatch at one end, possibly a read error. The chain couples TRBV12-3 or TRBV12-4 to TRBJ2-3; possibly TRBD1 or TRBD2 for D (6 bases each). This CDR3 has 15 amino acids. Written as DNA, the CDR3 is TGTGCCAGCAGTTTATACCGGGGGCGCGCAGATACGGAGTATTTT. Translation gives CASSLYRGRADTEYF.

The chain has TRBV13 and TRBJ2-1, with D tentatively TRBD2 (7 bases). The CDR3 is made up of 19 amino acids. Trimming pared 1 base from V and 2 bases from J, leaving 21 bases between. Germline V gene sequence: CDR1 PRHDT, CDR2 FYEKMQ (reference sequence). The CDR3 coding sequence is TGTGCCAGCAGCTTAGTGGGGGGGCGCGACGATTACACCTACAATGAGCAGTTCTTC. It codes for CASSLVGGRDDYTYNEQFF.

This clonotype showed up just a few times. This chain links TRBV12-3 or TRBV12-4 with TRBJ2-2; D is perhaps TRBD1 or TRBD2 (5 bases each). The CDR3 loop spans 13 amino acids. V dropped 4 bases and J dropped 5 bases, with 8 bases sitting between them. The CDR3 protein is CASSWGGTGELFF. DNA for the CDR3: TGTGCCAGCAGTTGGGGCGGGACCGGGGAGCTGTTTTTT.

This clonotype was detected a few times. The chain carries TRBV6-5 and TRBJ1-2; the D gene is possibly TRBD1 (5 bases). V was trimmed by 2 bases and J by 6 bases, leaving 19 bases between them. This CDR3 comprises 16 residues. Germline V CDR1 and CDR2: MNHEY, SVGAGI. CDR3: CASSYRPGAPRDGYTF. The DNA of the CDR3 is TGTGCCAGCAGTTACCGACCCGGGGCCCCACGAGATGGCTACACCTTC.

This clonotype was picked up many times. The CDR3 spells CASSSQASGASDTQYF. As DNA, the CDR3 is TGCGCCAGCAGCTCGCAAGCTAGCGGGGCTTCAGATACGCAGTATTTT. The V call is TRBV5-1, the J call TRBJ2-3; 9 bases fit TRBD2. This CDR3 is built from 16 residues. Losses at the gene ends were 3 bases for V and 4 bases for J; bases not matched to a gene: 9. Looked up from germline, CDR1 is SGHRS and CDR2 is YFSETQ.

This clonotype was seen a handful of times. The V gene is TRBV18, the J gene TRBJ1-5; D call uncertain. The germline CDR1 and CDR2 sequences are KGHSH and LQKENI. Trimming took off 0 bases at V and 3 bases at J, with 3 bases between the two ends. CDR3 length equals 13 residues. CDR3 in amino acids: CASSPPDNQPQHF. In DNA, the CDR3 is TGTGCCAGCTCACCACCGGACAATCAGCCCCAGCATTTT.

The gene calls are TRBV5-6 and TRBJ2-2; D uncertain. The germline V and J ends were trimmed by 1 base and 2 bases, with 9 bases remaining between them. The germline gives CDR1 SGHDT, CDR2 YYEEEE. The CDR3 length is 15 residues. The DNA of the CDR3 is TGTGCCAGCAGCTTGCCGAGAGACAACACCGGGGAGCTGTTTTTT. It translates to CASSLPRDNTGELFF.

Only a few counts were recorded for this clonotype. The chain employs TRBV6-2 or TRBV6-3 and TRBJ2-1; 9 bases fit TRBD2. The junction had 8 bases not matched to a gene; V was cut back by 0 bases and J by 8 bases. Germline CDR1 MNHEY, CDR2 SVGEGT. This CDR3 region has 16 residues. The CDR3 DNA reads TGTGCCAGCAGTTACTCTGGGCGGGGGGGCCGAGATGAGCAGTTCTTC. This translates into CASSYSGRGGRDEQFF.

This CDR3 is CASSYSRDSPYNEQYF. The CDR3 coding sequence is TGTGCCAGCAGTTACTCTCGGGACAGCCCCTACAATGAGCAGTACTTC. The V and J genes are TRBV6-2 or TRBV6-3 and TRBJ2-1; 7 bases are shared with TRBD1. Near its end, the DNA agrees better with TRBJ2-7, so the J call may be wrong. The germline CDR1 and CDR2 sequences are MNHEY and SVGEGT. The CDR3 extends over 16 amino acids.

A note on this clonotype: The junction differs from germline at one of its ends, possibly a read error. The chain recombines TRBV15 with TRBJ2-3; either TRBD1 or TRBD2 may fit D (7 bases each). The CDR3 extends over 17 amino acids. Germline CDR1 reads LNHNV; CDR2 reads YYDKDF (reference sequence). The CDR3 here is CATGREGAQMGTDTQYF. The CDR3, as DNA: TGTGCCACCGGCAGGGAGGGGGCGCAAATGGGCACAGATACGCAGTATTTT.

This clonotype was found many times. V usage is TRBV9 and J usage is TRBJ1-1; D not certain. CDR3 length: 13 residues. Germline assignment: CDR1 SGDLS and CDR2 YYNGEE. V lost 4 bases and J 6 bases, leaving 13 bases between the germline ends. CDR3 DNA sequence: TGTGCCAGCAGCCCGGGCCTGAAACCTGAAGCTTTCTTT. Protein: CASSPGLKPEAFF.

This chain links TRBV18 with TRBJ2-1; D is ambiguous. Trimming cost V 3 bases and J 6 bases, with 9 bases left between them. Per the germline V gene, CDR1 is KGHSH and CDR2 is LQKENI. This CDR3 spans 13 amino acids. In DNA form, the CDR3 reads TGTGCCAGCTCACCCAACCTGGTCAATGAGCAGTTCTTC. Its translation: CASSPNLVNEQFF. The full variable domain, in which reference TRBV18 and TRBJ2-1 provide the parts outside the CDR3, is NAGVMQNPRHLVRRRGQEARLRCSPMKGHSHVYWYRQLPEEGLKFMVYLQKENIIDESGMPKERFSAEFPKEGPSILRIQQVVRGDSAAYFCASSPNLVNEQFFGPGTRLTVL.

V and J are TRBV2 and TRBJ1-5, with 7 positions matching TRBD1. Trimming removed 3 bases from V and 1 base from J; junction bases left unmatched: 3. Germline assignment: CDR1 SNHLY and CDR2 FYNNEI. The CDR3 spans 15 residues. The CDR3 region has the DNA TGTGCCAGCAGTGAGGAGGGGGCGAGCAATCAGCCCCAGCATTTT. Translated: CASSEEGASNQPQHF. The full variable domain, its missing parts supplied by reference TRBV2 and TRBJ1-5, is EPEVTQTPSHQVTQMGQEVILRCVPISNHLYFYWYRQILGQKVEFLVSFYNNEISEKSEIFDDQFSVERPDGSNFTLKIRSTKLEDSAMYFCASSEEGASNQPQHFGDGTRLSIL.

This clonotype was seen more than once but under ten times. This may be a read error, as it is one base from a much larger clone. The J gene is TRBJ2-6, the V gene TRBV4-3, with D unclear. This CDR3 is 14 amino acids long. The V gene's germline CDR1 is LGHNA and CDR2 YSLEER. In DNA form, the CDR3 reads TGCGCCAGCAGCCTTAGCTCTGGGGTCAACGTCCTGACTTTC. Residues: CASSLSSGVNVLTF.

Comment on this clonotype: Germline is not matched at one junction end, which may reflect a read error. The V and J genes are TRBV12-3 or TRBV12-4 and TRBJ2-5, with 7 bases that match TRBD1. The CDR3 runs 14 residues. This CDR3 is CAGSLRGQGETQYF. The CDR3, as DNA: TGTGCCGGCAGCCTGAGGGGGCAGGGAGAGACCCAGTACTTC.